These 14 T cell receptor beta chains were sequenced from one sample in a study of blood T cells in healthy people across ages. A sample-barcoded 5' primer and a J-beta primer mix were used in a second PCR of about 7 to 12 cycles. TCRdb itself ran the 5' RACE reads through MiXCR, one entry per CDR3 protein. The data show about 1 million distinct CDR3 sequences, approximately 26% seen once. These same records also appear under a second study, on T cells of mothers and their children.

Material for sequencing was blood. These receptors were taken from a girl under 10 years old in good health.

This clonotype was counted only a few times. The rearrangement joins TRBV27 to TRBJ1-4, with 8 bases that match TRBD1. The CDR3 runs to 16 residues. V lost 4 bases to trimming and J lost 3 bases; unmatched junction nucleotides: 7. Per germline, CDR1 MNHEY and CDR2 SMNVEV (reference sequence). CDR3 nucleotide sequence: TGTGCCAGCAGTTCTATAAAGACAGGGGCTAATGAAAAACTGTTTTTT. Protein sequence: CASSSIKTGANEKLFF.

This clonotype was counted a single time. V and J are TRBV7-9 and TRBJ2-3; 8 positions agree with TRBD2. V lost 10 bases to trimming and J lost 3 bases; unmatched junction nucleotides: 9. Germline CDR1 SEHNR, CDR2 FQNEAQ (reference sequence). The CDR3 runs 14 residues. CDR3 sequence reads: CATGTRLTTDTQYF. The CDR3 coding sequence is TGTGCCACGGGGACTAGGCTAACGACAGATACGCAGTATTTT.

This chain links TRBV29-1 with TRBJ1-2; 12 positions match TRBD1. The length of the CDR3 is 15 residues. V lost 1 base to trimming and J lost 2 bases; unmatched junction nucleotides: 2. Germline-derived CDR1 and CDR2 are SQVTM and ANQGSEA. In nucleotides, the CDR3 is TGCAGCGTTGAAGTCGGGACAGGGGGCAACTATGGCTACACCTTC. Protein sequence: CSVEVGTGGNYGYTF.

The chain combines TRBV29-1 with TRBJ1-2, with 9 bases matching TRBD1. CDR1 and CDR2 (germline): SQVTM, ANQGSEA. Trimming cost V 7 bases and J 4 bases; bases outside gene matches: 4. The CDR3 extends over 12 amino acids. The CDR3 loop is CSATGGLYGYTF. The CDR3 DNA reads as TGCAGCGCGACAGGGGGTCTCTATGGCTACACCTTC.

This clonotype was detected a few times. The chain couples TRBV7-8 to TRBJ2-5, with a tentative D call TRBD1 (6 bases). TRBJ2-7 matches the DNA end more closely, so the J call is doubtful. In germline, CDR1 is SGHVS, CDR2 FQNEAQ. This CDR3 comprises 13 residues. The CDR3 DNA is TGTGCCAGCAGCGAAGACAGGTACTACGAGCAGTACTTC. Translation gives CASSEDRYYEQYF.

This chain links TRBV29-1 with TRBJ2-1, with TRBD2 matching 9 bases. V dropped 4 bases and J dropped 0; count of bases not matched to a gene: 7. Germline V gene data show CDR1 as SQVTM and CDR2 as ANQGSEA. The CDR3 spans 16 residues. The CDR3 region is CSVVGAGGFSYNEQFF. The DNA of the CDR3 is TGCAGCGTTGTGGGGGCGGGAGGGTTCTCCTACAATGAGCAGTTCTTC.

The chain's CDR3 is CASKADGYEQYF. The CDR3 nucleotides read TGTGCCAGCAAGGCAGATGGCTACGAGCAGTACTTC. The chain joins TRBV6-2 or TRBV6-3 to TRBJ2-7, with D unresolved. V dropped 7 bases and J dropped 3 bases, with 10 bases sitting between them. Germline CDR1 MNHEY, CDR2 SVGEGT. The CDR3 is 12 amino acids.

This clonotype was observed a few times. The chain couples TRBV12-3 or TRBV12-4 to TRBJ2-5; no reliable D call. The CDR3 runs to 14 residues. V was shortened by 3 bases and J by 5 bases, with 13 bases between the two germline ends. The CDR3 nucleotides read TGTGCCAGCAGTTTGGTGGGTGGTATGGAGACCCAGTACTTC. Translating it yields CASSLVGGMETQYF.

V is TRBV29-1 and J is TRBJ2-5; 10 positions match TRBD2. The tail of the sequence fits TRBJ2-1 better, so the J call may be wrong. This CDR3 spans 10 amino acids. In germline, CDR1 is SQVTM, CDR2 ANQGSEA. CDR3 protein: CSGIAGGQFF. The CDR3 nucleotides read TGCAGCGGAATAGCGGGAGGTCAGTTCTTC.

This clonotype was found a few times. The gene calls are TRBV2 and TRBJ1-2, with TRBD1 as a possible D gene (5 bases). Looked up from germline, CDR1 is SNHLY and CDR2 is FYNNEI. The length of the CDR3 is 14 residues. V lost 8 bases to trimming and J lost 0 bases, with 13 bases between them. CDR3 DNA sequence: TGTGCCAGCGATTGGGGACCACCTAACTATGGCTACACCTTC. It yields the protein CASDWGPPNYGYTF.

This clonotype was detected a few times. This sequence joins TRBV27 and TRBJ2-7; 9 nucleotides match TRBD1. The V gene end was trimmed by 8 bases and the J gene end by 3 bases; junction bases not matched to a gene: 11. CDR3 length equals 15 residues. From germline, CDR1 is MNHEY and CDR2 SMNVEV (reference sequence). Here the CDR3 reads CASSDLGQGIYEQYF. The CDR3, as DNA: TGTGCCAGCTCAGACCTGGGACAGGGAATCTACGAGCAGTACTTC.

The table lists this clonotype with many counts. V and J are TRBV9 and TRBJ2-1; D is perhaps TRBD2 (6 bases). The length of the CDR3 is 15 residues. V lost 0 bases and J lost 2, with 9 bases in between. Germline V CDR1 and CDR2: SGDLS, YYNGEE. The CDR3 sequence: CASSVGGIAYNEQFF. The CDR3 nucleotides are TGTGCCAGCAGCGTAGGCGGGATCGCCTACAATGAGCAGTTCTTC.

V and J are TRBV4-3 and TRBJ2-5; 7 nucleotides line up with TRBD2. TRBJ2-7 matches the DNA end more closely, so the J call is doubtful. The CDR3 contains 17 residues. CDR1 and CDR2 from the germline V gene are LGHNA and YSLEER. CDR3: CASSQDWSGATTYEQYF. CDR3 bases: TGCGCCAGCAGCCAAGATTGGAGCGGGGCGACTACCTACGAGCAGTACTTC.

The J gene is TRBJ2-5, the V gene TRBV10-3; D ambiguous. Germline-derived CDR1 and CDR2 are ENHRY and SYGVKD. V lost 5 bases to trimming and J lost 1 base, with 8 bases between them. This CDR3 region has 13 residues. DNA of the CDR3: TGTGCCATCAGTCTAACCCGCCAAGAGACCCAGTACTTC. This gives the protein CAISLTRQETQYF.